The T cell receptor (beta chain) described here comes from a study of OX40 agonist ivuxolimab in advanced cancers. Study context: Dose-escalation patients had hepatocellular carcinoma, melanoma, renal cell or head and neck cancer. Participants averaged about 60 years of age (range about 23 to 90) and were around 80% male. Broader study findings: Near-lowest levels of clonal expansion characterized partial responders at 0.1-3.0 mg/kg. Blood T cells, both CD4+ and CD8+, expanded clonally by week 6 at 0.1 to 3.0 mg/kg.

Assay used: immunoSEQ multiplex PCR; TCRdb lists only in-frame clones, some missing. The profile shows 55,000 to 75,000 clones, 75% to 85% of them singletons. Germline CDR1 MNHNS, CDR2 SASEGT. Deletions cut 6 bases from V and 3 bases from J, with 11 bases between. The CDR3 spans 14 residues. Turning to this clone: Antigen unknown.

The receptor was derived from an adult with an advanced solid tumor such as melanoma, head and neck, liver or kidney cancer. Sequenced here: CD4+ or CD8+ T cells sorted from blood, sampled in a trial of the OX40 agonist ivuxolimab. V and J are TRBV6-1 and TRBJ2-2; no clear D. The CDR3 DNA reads TGTGCCAGCAGCCCACGGTACGACACCGGGGAGCTGTTTTTT. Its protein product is CASSPRYDTGELFF.